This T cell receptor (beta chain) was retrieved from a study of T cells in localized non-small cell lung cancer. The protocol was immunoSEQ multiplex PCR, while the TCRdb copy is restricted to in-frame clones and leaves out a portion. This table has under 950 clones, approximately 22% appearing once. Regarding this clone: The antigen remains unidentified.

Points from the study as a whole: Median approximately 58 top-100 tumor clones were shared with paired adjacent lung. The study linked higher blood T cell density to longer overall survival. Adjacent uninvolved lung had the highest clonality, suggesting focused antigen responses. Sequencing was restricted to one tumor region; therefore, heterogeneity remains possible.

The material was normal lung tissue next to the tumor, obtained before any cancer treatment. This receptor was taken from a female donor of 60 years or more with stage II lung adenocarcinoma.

The CDR3: CASSLRPGAGELFF. CDR3 sequence (DNA): TGTGCCAGCAGCTTAAGGCCAGGGGCCGGGGAGCTGTTTTTT. V gene TRBV11-3 combines with J gene TRBJ2-2; TRBD1 is a possible D gene (6 bases). CDR1 is SGHNT and CDR2 is YENEEA in the germline V gene. This CDR3 is built from 14 residues. Trimming left V 2 bases short and J 6 bases short, with 10 bases between.